This T cell receptor (beta chain) stems from a study of cytomegalovirus exposure and HLA in healthy donors. The PCR was carried out with 60 Vbeta primers and 13 Jbeta primers. Only in-frame clones appear in the TCRdb table, and some are missing; sequencing was by immunoSEQ multiplex PCR. The table has about 130,000 clones, roughly 82% seen once. The CDR3 length is 15 residues. V shed 1 base and J 0 bases; nucleotides not matched to a gene: 1. Looked up from germline, CDR1 is MNHEY and CDR2 is SMNVEV (reference sequence). The chain couples TRBV27 to TRBJ2-3, with 7 bases aligning to TRBD1. The source of this sequence is a woman aged 40-49 years in good health and CMV-seropositive. Sequenced input: PBMCs. The CDR3 DNA reads TGTGCCAGCAGTTTATGGGACAGAAGCACAGATACGCAGTATTTT. Amino acids: CASSLWDRSTDTQYF.